This TCR beta chain was captured in a study of vaccination and CD4 T cells after COVID-19. Background on the study: Nasal swab PCR detected SARS-CoV-2 in convalescent patients; nine had mild disease, one severe. A median of approximately 100 days (range 35 to 161) separated diagnosis from post-COVID sampling. Control cultures, each given a CEFX pool, an HIV-1 Nef pool, or no peptide, were included.

Comment on this clonotype: Its matching antigen is unknown.

CDR3 size: 15 residues. CDR1 MGHDK and CDR2 SYGVNS come from the germline V gene. V was clipped by 1 base and J by 2 bases, with 9 bases between them. Scientists ran DNA taken from cultured CD4+ T cells through the Oncomine TCR Beta short-read assay for sequencing. MiXCR, applied by TCRdb to the PCR reads, yields one record per CDR3 protein. The repertoire has about 4,600 distinct CDR3 sequences, around two fifths of them found once; the top ten carry roughly 41%. Treatment given: roughly nine-day PBMC culture with coronavirus spike peptide pools or control peptides (ViraFEST assay). The chain links TRBV25-1 to TRBJ1-3; D is possibly TRBD1 (5 bases). The sequence derives from a human donor who had recovered from COVID-19. Input material: CD4+ T cells from blood, cultured in vitro. The chain's CDR3 is CASSELGHAGNTIYF. As DNA, the CDR3 is TGTGCCAGCAGTGAATTGGGGCACGCTGGAAACACCATATATTTT.